These T cell receptor beta chains were read from a single sample in a study of T cell changes during pregnancy in multiple sclerosis. Clones were read by immunoSEQ multiplex PCR, and TCRdb kept only the in-frame ones, dropping some. The sample records around 21,000 clones, approximately 90% being singletons. The sequencing here drew on CD8+ T cells from peripheral blood mononuclear cells, taken in the first trimester of pregnancy. The receptor source for this set is a female donor with multiple sclerosis, enrolled in a pregnancy study. CDR3s include the opening cysteine and the closing phenylalanine or tryptophan. Fields, in order: J gene, D gene, clone size, V gene, CDR3 DNA, CDR3 protein. The D gene is left open where the match is weak. Not every row has a clone size; where given, it reads once, few, many or a size class.

J gene: TRBJ2-7; D gene: NA; clone size: NA; V gene: TRBV27; CDR3 DNA: TGTGCCAGCAGTTTATCGTCAGGCTACGAGCAGTACTTC; CDR3 protein: CASSLSSGYEQYF
J gene: TRBJ1-5; D gene: TRBD1; clone size: NA; V gene: TRBV27; CDR3 DNA: TGTGCCAGCAGTTTATCGGGACAGGCTAGCAATCAGCCCCAGCATTTT; CDR3 protein: CASSLSGQASNQPQHF
J gene: TRBJ2-3; D gene: TRBD2; clone size: NA; V gene: TRBV12-5; CDR3 DNA: TGTGCTAGTGGTTCCGCCGGGACTAGCGGGTTTGATACGCAGTATTTT; CDR3 protein: CASGSAGTSGFDTQYF
J gene: TRBJ2-1; D gene: TRBD1; clone size: medium-sized; V gene: TRBV6-4; CDR3 DNA: TGTGCCAGCAGTGAGGGGACAGGGACCAATGAGCAGTTCTTC; CDR3 protein: CASSEGTGTNEQFF
J gene: TRBJ2-7; D gene: TRBD2; clone size: NA; V gene: TRBV7-9; CDR3 DNA: TGTGCCAGCAGCCCAACTAGCGGGGTCTACGAGCAGTACTTC; CDR3 protein: CASSPTSGVYEQYF
J gene: TRBJ2-3; D gene: TRBD2; clone size: NA; V gene: TRBV10-3; CDR3 DNA: TGTGCCATCAGTGAGCCGGGACTAGCGGGAGAAACGCAGTATTTT; CDR3 protein: CAISEPGLAGETQYF
J gene: TRBJ2-1; D gene: TRBD1; clone size: NA; V gene: TRBV7-8; CDR3 DNA: TGTGCCAGCAGCTTGGACAGGGTATATGAGCAGTTCTTC; CDR3 protein: CASSLDRVYEQFF
J gene: TRBJ2-7; D gene: NA; clone size: few; V gene: TRBV4-1; CDR3 DNA: TGCGCCAGCAGCCAGTTCGGCGAGCAGTACTTC; CDR3 protein: CASSQFGEQYF
J gene: TRBJ2-5; D gene: TRBD1; clone size: NA; V gene: TRBV6-5; CDR3 DNA: TGTGCCAGCAGCCTCGGGACAGGGGTCATAGAGACCCAGTACTTC; CDR3 protein: CASSLGTGVIETQYF
J gene: TRBJ2-7; D gene: NA; clone size: NA; V gene: TRBV27; CDR3 DNA: TGTGCCAGCAGCTGGAGGGCAGGCGCCTACGAGCAGTACTTC; CDR3 protein: CASSWRAGAYEQYF
J gene: TRBJ2-5; D gene: NA; clone size: NA; V gene: TRBV4-1; CDR3 DNA: TGCGCCAGCAGCCAAGAGGCCCGGGCGGGAGAGACCCAGTACTTC; CDR3 protein: CASSQEARAGETQYF
J gene: TRBJ1-1; D gene: NA; clone size: few; V gene: TRBV15; CDR3 DNA: TGTGCCACCAGCAGAGATTTAGGGGCTACTGAAGCTTTCTTT; CDR3 protein: CATSRDLGATEAFF
J gene: TRBJ1-1; D gene: TRBD1; clone size: NA; V gene: TRBV7-9; CDR3 DNA: TGTGCCAGCAGCCCGACAGGGGGCACAACTGAAGCTTTCTTT; CDR3 protein: CASSPTGGTTEAFF
J gene: TRBJ2-7; D gene: NA; clone size: once; V gene: TRBV14; CDR3 DNA: TGTGCCAGCAGCCCCCCTCCGAACAGGGTGGGCTACGAGCAGTACTTC; CDR3 protein: CASSPPPNRVGYEQYF
J gene: TRBJ2-7; D gene: TRBD1; clone size: NA; V gene: TRBV4-3; CDR3 DNA: TGCGCCAGCAGCCAATCCGAGTGGGACAGTACCTACGAGCAGTACTTC; CDR3 protein: CASSQSEWDSTYEQYF
J gene: TRBJ2-1; D gene: TRBD2; clone size: NA; V gene: TRBV7-9; CDR3 DNA: TGTGCCAGCAGCGGGGGACTATCCTCCTACAATGAGCAGTTCTTC; CDR3 protein: CASSGGLSSYNEQFF
J gene: TRBJ2-3; D gene: TRBD2; clone size: NA; V gene: TRBV4-2; CDR3 DNA: TGTGCCAGCAGCCAAGCTAGCGGGAGTGCAGATACGCAGTATTTT; CDR3 protein: CASSQASGSADTQYF
J gene: TRBJ2-1; D gene: TRBD2; clone size: NA; V gene: TRBV14; CDR3 DNA: TGTGCCAGCAGCCCCCGGACTAGCGGGCTGTACAATGAGCAGTTCTTC; CDR3 protein: CASSPRTSGLYNEQFF
J gene: TRBJ2-5; D gene: TRBD1; clone size: NA; V gene: TRBV7-9; CDR3 DNA: TGTGCCAGCAGTTTAACAGGGGTCCAAGAGACCCAGTACTTC; CDR3 protein: CASSLTGVQETQYF
J gene: TRBJ1-3; D gene: NA; clone size: NA; V gene: TRBV5-1; CDR3 DNA: TGCGCCAGCAGCGTACGCTCCGGGGCTGGAAACACCATATATTTT; CDR3 protein: CASSVRSGAGNTIYF
J gene: TRBJ1-5; D gene: NA; clone size: NA; V gene: TRBV15; CDR3 DNA: TGTGCCACCAGCAGAGTTGCAGGGAATAGCAATCAGCCCCAGCATTTT; CDR3 protein: CATSRVAGNSNQPQHF
J gene: TRBJ1-2; D gene: TRBD1; clone size: NA; V gene: TRBV15; CDR3 DNA: TGTGCCACCAGCACGGCCGGGACAGGGGATGGCTACACCTTC; CDR3 protein: CATSTAGTGDGYTF
J gene: TRBJ1-2; D gene: NA; clone size: NA; V gene: TRBV7-3; CDR3 DNA: TGTGCCAGCAGCGACGGGGGGGGCGCGGGTGGCTACACCTTC; CDR3 protein: CASSDGGGAGGYTF
J gene: TRBJ2-3; D gene: NA; clone size: NA; V gene: TRBV7-6; CDR3 DNA: TGTGCCAGCAGCCCGTACAGGGACGATAGAACAGATACGCAGTATTTT; CDR3 protein: CASSPYRDDRTDTQYF
J gene: TRBJ2-5; D gene: TRBD1; clone size: NA; V gene: TRBV11-2; CDR3 DNA: TGTGCCAGCAGCTTAGGGGACAGGTCCCAAGAGACCCAGTACTTC; CDR3 protein: CASSLGDRSQETQYF
J gene: TRBJ1-2; D gene: TRBD1; clone size: once; V gene: TRBV29-1; CDR3 DNA: TGCAGCGCCGTGGACAGGGGGTTTAACACCTTC; CDR3 protein: CSAVDRGFNTF
J gene: TRBJ1-1; D gene: TRBD1; clone size: NA; V gene: TRBV25-1; CDR3 DNA: TGTGCCAGCATTATGACAGGGATGAACACTGAAGCTTTCTTT; CDR3 protein: CASIMTGMNTEAFF
J gene: TRBJ1-2; D gene: NA; clone size: NA; V gene: TRBV6-5; CDR3 DNA: TGTGCCAGCAGTTTCCGTCGGGACAAGCCAACCTTC; CDR3 protein: CASSFRRDKPTF
J gene: TRBJ2-2; D gene: TRBD1; clone size: NA; V gene: TRBV28; CDR3 DNA: TGTGCCAGCAGTAAACAGGGGAAAACCGGGGAGCTGTTTTTT; CDR3 protein: CASSKQGKTGELFF
J gene: TRBJ2-1; D gene: TRBD2; clone size: NA; V gene: TRBV6-4; CDR3 DNA: TGTGCCAGCAGTCCCACCGTTAGCGGGAACCCGGCCAATGAGCAGTTCTTC; CDR3 protein: CASSPTVSGNPANEQFF
J gene: TRBJ2-7; D gene: NA; clone size: few; V gene: TRBV19; CDR3 DNA: TGTGCCAGTAGTATTGGTGGACAGAGCTACGAGCAGTACTTC; CDR3 protein: CASSIGGQSYEQYF
J gene: TRBJ2-7; D gene: TRBD2; clone size: NA; V gene: TRBV4-3; CDR3 DNA: TGCGCCAGCAGCCAAGATTTAGCTAGCGGGAGTACCTACGAGCAGTACTTC; CDR3 protein: CASSQDLASGSTYEQYF
J gene: TRBJ2-6; D gene: TRBD1; clone size: NA; V gene: TRBV19; CDR3 DNA: TGTGCCAGCAGAGGACAGGGGACTTATTCTGGGGCCAACGTCCTGACTTTC; CDR3 protein: CASRGQGTYSGANVLTF
J gene: TRBJ1-2; D gene: TRBD1; clone size: once; V gene: TRBV5-4; CDR3 DNA: TGTGCCAGCAGCGGCAGGGGGCTGGGGTATGGCTACACCTTC; CDR3 protein: CASSGRGLGYGYTF
J gene: TRBJ1-3; D gene: NA; clone size: NA; V gene: TRBV6-1; CDR3 DNA: TGTGCCAGCAGCAGGACAGTAGATGGAAACACCATATATTTT; CDR3 protein: CASSRTVDGNTIYF
J gene: TRBJ2-1; D gene: NA; clone size: NA; V gene: TRBV4-3; CDR3 DNA: TGCGCCAGCAGCCAAGTGGCTGTTCGATTATACAATGAGCAGTTCTTC; CDR3 protein: CASSQVAVRLYNEQFF
J gene: TRBJ2-7; D gene: TRBD2; clone size: NA; V gene: TRBV27; CDR3 DNA: TGTGCCAGCAGTTTAGCGGGAGTGCCTGCCCCCTACGAGCAGTACTTC; CDR3 protein: CASSLAGVPAPYEQYF
J gene: TRBJ2-7; D gene: TRBD2; clone size: NA; V gene: TRBV7-8; CDR3 DNA: TGTGCCAGCAGCTTCTTAGCGGGAGGCGGCGAGCAGTACTTC; CDR3 protein: CASSFLAGGGEQYF
J gene: TRBJ1-2; D gene: TRBD1; clone size: NA; V gene: TRBV6-1; CDR3 DNA: TGTGCCAGCAGTGAACAGATTACCGGGACAGGGAGCTATGGCTACACCTTC; CDR3 protein: CASSEQITGTGSYGYTF
J gene: TRBJ2-3; D gene: TRBD2; clone size: NA; V gene: TRBV7-3; CDR3 DNA: TGTGCCAGCAGCTCGGGACTAGCGGGAGGAGATACGCAGTATTTT; CDR3 protein: CASSSGLAGGDTQYF
J gene: TRBJ2-1; D gene: NA; clone size: NA; V gene: TRBV7-3; CDR3 DNA: TGTGCCAGCAGCTTTTTAACGAGCTCCTACAATGAGCAGTTCTTC; CDR3 protein: CASSFLTSSYNEQFF
J gene: TRBJ1-2; D gene: NA; clone size: NA; V gene: TRBV7-8; CDR3 DNA: TGTGCCAGCAGCTTAGGACAGCCCGATGGCTACACCTTC; CDR3 protein: CASSLGQPDGYTF
J gene: TRBJ2-3; D gene: TRBD2; clone size: NA; V gene: TRBV7-2; CDR3 DNA: TGTGCCAGCAGCTTAATAGCGGGTACAGATACGCAGTATTTT; CDR3 protein: CASSLIAGTDTQYF
J gene: TRBJ1-1; D gene: NA; clone size: once; V gene: TRBV7-9; CDR3 DNA: TGTGCCAGCAGCTTAGCGGGAGATGAAGCTTTCTTT; CDR3 protein: CASSLAGDEAFF
J gene: TRBJ1-2; D gene: TRBD1; clone size: once; V gene: TRBV18; CDR3 DNA: TGTGCCAGCTCACCACGGGACAGGGACATGTCTGGCTACACCTTC; CDR3 protein: CASSPRDRDMSGYTF
J gene: TRBJ1-5; D gene: NA; clone size: NA; V gene: TRBV28; CDR3 DNA: TGTGCCAGCACGATTGAGGAGGGCAATCAGCCCCAGCATTTT; CDR3 protein: CASTIEEGNQPQHF
J gene: TRBJ2-6; D gene: NA; clone size: NA; V gene: TRBV6-1; CDR3 DNA: TGTGCCAGCAGCGTCAGGAACTCTGGGGCCAACGTCCTGACTTTC; CDR3 protein: CASSVRNSGANVLTF
J gene: TRBJ2-5; D gene: TRBD1; clone size: NA; V gene: TRBV13; CDR3 DNA: TGTGCCAGCAGCTTATCCCGGGACAGGGGGAAAGAGACCCAGTACTTC; CDR3 protein: CASSLSRDRGKETQYF
J gene: TRBJ2-7; D gene: TRBD1; clone size: NA; V gene: TRBV6-1; CDR3 DNA: TGTGCCAGCAGTGAAGTTGGAGGGACAGGAGCTCACGAGCAGTACTTC; CDR3 protein: CASSEVGGTGAHEQYF
J gene: TRBJ2-5; D gene: NA; clone size: NA; V gene: TRBV4-2; CDR3 DNA: TGTGCCAGCAGCCAAGGTGAACAGGGGGGGAGAGAGACCCAGTACTTC; CDR3 protein: CASSQGEQGGRETQYF
J gene: TRBJ2-7; D gene: TRBD1; clone size: NA; V gene: TRBV10-3; CDR3 DNA: TGTGCCATCTCGGGACAGGGGTCCTACGAGCAGTACTTC; CDR3 protein: CAISGQGSYEQYF
J gene: TRBJ1-5; D gene: TRBD1; clone size: few; V gene: TRBV19; CDR3 DNA: TGTGCCAGTAGTTCTGGGGACAGTGCGATCCAGCATTTT; CDR3 protein: CASSSGDSAIQHF
J gene: TRBJ2-6; D gene: NA; clone size: few; V gene: TRBV4-2; CDR3 DNA: TGTGCCAGCAGCCAAGATCACAACTCTGGGGCCAACGTCCTGACTTTC; CDR3 protein: CASSQDHNSGANVLTF
J gene: TRBJ2-1; D gene: TRBD2; clone size: few; V gene: TRBV2; CDR3 DNA: TGTGCCACCCTTGTAGCGGGACGCTCCTACAATGAGCAGTTCTTC; CDR3 protein: CATLVAGRSYNEQFF
J gene: TRBJ1-2; D gene: NA; clone size: NA; V gene: TRBV7-9; CDR3 DNA: TGTGCCAGCAGCCTTTTGACAGTTAACTATGGCTACACCTTC; CDR3 protein: CASSLLTVNYGYTF
J gene: TRBJ2-1; D gene: TRBD2; clone size: NA; V gene: TRBV5-4; CDR3 DNA: TGTGCCAGCAGCTTGCAACTAGCGGGCCACAATGAGCAGTTCTTC; CDR3 protein: CASSLQLAGHNEQFF
J gene: TRBJ2-2; D gene: TRBD2; clone size: NA; V gene: TRBV18; CDR3 DNA: TGTGCCAGCTCACTGTTTAGAGCGGGAGCAGGGGAGCTGTTTTTT; CDR3 protein: CASSLFRAGAGELFF
J gene: TRBJ2-3; D gene: NA; clone size: NA; V gene: TRBV7-3; CDR3 DNA: TGTGCCAGCAGCTTTGGGGACATTGAGGATACGCAGTATTTT; CDR3 protein: CASSFGDIEDTQYF
J gene: TRBJ2-7; D gene: TRBD1; clone size: many; V gene: TRBV4-3; CDR3 DNA: TGCGCCAGCAGCCAAGAGGTCGGGACAGGGTCCTACGAGCAGTACTTC; CDR3 protein: CASSQEVGTGSYEQYF